This T cell receptor (beta chain) was recovered during a study of radiation and T cells in renal cell carcinoma. Background on the study: Nephrectomy followed 15 Gy stereotactic body radiation by 4 weeks. Findings of the study overall: Without pretreatment biopsies, baseline tumor clonotype presence was undetermined.

Comment on this clone: Its antigen is as yet unknown.

Assay used: immunoSEQ multiplex PCR; TCRdb lists only in-frame clones, some missing. The data show roughly 130,000 clones, with 70% to 90% seen just once and nearly 6% held by the top ten. The CDR3 spans 15 residues. V was trimmed by 5 bases and J by 2 bases, leaving 15 bases between them. Germline V gives CDR1 SNHLY, CDR2 FYNNEI. Time point given: blood 2 weeks post-SBRT. Treatment here: 15 Gy SBRT to primary tumor, nephrectomy 4 weeks later. After SBRT, blood was collected at 2 and 4 weeks, plus baseline. Clear cell pathology was present in this patient's renal cell carcinoma. Material: blood, obtained from a patient whose treatment included radiotherapy and nephrectomy. The chain links TRBV2 to TRBJ2-5; D might be TRBD1 (5 bases). The sequence was obtained from an older woman with renal cell carcinoma. The CDR3 region is CASSSGPPPQETQYF. Written as DNA, the CDR3 is TGTGCCAGCAGTTCAGGGCCACCGCCTCAAGAGACCCAGTACTTC.